Given below is one T cell receptor (beta chain) in context. This record comes from a study of blood T cell repertoires in COVID-19. Study-wide background: PBMCs, B-cell-depleted T cells, or T cells were the source of the cDNA or gDNA that made up the material.

The data were produced by immunoSEQ multiplex PCR, yet TCRdb's version contains in-frame clones alone and is incomplete. The sample has approximately 220,000 clones; 65% to 90% are singletons. This CDR3 is built from 15 residues. V was trimmed by 4 bases and J by 7 bases, leaving 20 bases between them. CDR1 is SGHDT, CDR2 YYEEEE, per germline. Residents of about two dozen US areas, aged about 18 to 100 years, made up the participants. Participants reported their clinical history, and cohort assignment relied on those reports. The sequenced sample was PBMCs or T cells enriched from blood (not recorded which). The chain links TRBV5-6 to TRBJ2-5, with D possibly matching TRBD2 (5 bases). This sequence originates from a woman aged 40-49 years with acute COVID-19. Here the CDR3 DNA reads TGTGCCAGCAGCCCCCTGGGATCGTCAGGAGGGACCCAGTACTTC. Its translation: CASSPLGSSGGTQYF.